A selection of T cell receptor beta chains follows, all from one sample in a study of cytomegalovirus exposure and HLA in healthy donors. Some clones are missing from TCRdb's copy, which holds only in-frame ones; the method was immunoSEQ multiplex PCR. The data hold under 200,000 clones, with around 84% observed a single time. Sample: PBMCs. Receptors originate from a man younger than 30 in good health and CMV-seronegative. The CDR3 runs from the conserved cysteine through the conserved F or W. D genes are given only for firm matches. Size is omitted from some rows. Given values are once, few, many or a class for expanded clones.

-	few	TRBV21-1	TRBJ2-2	CASSKTSGFYTGELFF	TGTGCCAGCAGCAAAACTAGCGGCTTCTACACCGGGGAGCTGTTTTTT
-	once	TRBV28	TRBJ1-4	CASSLSTNEKLFF	TGTGCCAGCAGCCTCTCAACTAATGAAAAACTGTTTTTT
-	-	TRBV19	TRBJ2-6	CASSLRDGANVLTF	TGTGCCAGTAGTCTCAGGGATGGGGCCAACGTCCTGACTTTC
-	-	TRBV28	TRBJ1-5	CASRTPNNQPQHF	TGTGCCAGCCGAACACCGAACAATCAGCCCCAGCATTTT
-	-	TRBV18	TRBJ1-6	CASSPLGHNNSPLHF	TGTGCCAGCTCACCACTTGGGCACAATAATTCACCCCTCCACTTT
TRBD1	-	TRBV19	TRBJ2-6	CASSTPDRGVWVGSGANVLTF	TGTGCCAGTAGTACCCCGGACAGGGGAGTATGGGTAGGGTCTGGGGCCAACGTCCTGACTTTC
-	-	TRBV6-1	TRBJ1-5	CASSERGGAQPQHF	TGTGCCAGCAGTGAACGGGGGGGGGCTCAGCCCCAGCATTTT
-	few	TRBV5-5	TRBJ1-6	CASSLGPGRNSPLHF	TGTGCCAGCAGCTTGGGTCCGGGGAGGAATTCACCCCTCCACTTT
TRBD1	-	TRBV20-1	TRBJ1-2	CSGDRAVGYTF	TGCAGTGGGGACAGGGCCGTCGGCTACACCTTC
-	-	TRBV19	TRBJ1-1	CASSLLGTEAFF	TGTGCCAGTAGTTTGCTCGGGACTGAAGCTTTCTTT
TRBD2	-	TRBV27	TRBJ2-5	CASSAGPLAGEETQYF	TGTGCCAGCAGTGCGGGGCCACTAGCGGGAGAAGAGACCCAGTACTTC
-	-	TRBV7-8	TRBJ1-3	CASSLGRGSGNTIYF	TGTGCCAGCAGCTTAGGCAGGGGCTCTGGAAACACCATATATTTT
TRBD2	-	TRBV7-9	TRBJ2-3	CASSGTSGGTDTQYF	TGTGCCAGCAGCGGGACTAGCGGGGGCACAGATACGCAGTATTTT
TRBD1	-	TRBV5-4	TRBJ1-2	CASSSLTGDYGYTF	TGTGCCAGCAGCTCCCTAACAGGGGACTATGGCTACACCTTC
-	-	TRBV6-1	TRBJ1-2	CASGTPLAPWGYTF	TGTGCCAGCGGGACACCGCTCGCTCCTTGGGGCTACACCTTC
-	-	TRBV25-1	TRBJ1-2	CASSEQASNYGYTF	TGTGCCAGCAGTGAACAGGCTTCTAACTATGGCTACACCTTC
-	-	TRBV5-1	TRBJ1-4	CASSSSRAANEKLFF	TGCGCCAGCTCATCTTCGAGGGCGGCTAATGAAAAACTGTTTTTT
-	-	TRBV27	TRBJ2-1	CASSVGGGRNYNEQFF	TGTGCCAGCAGTGTTGGGGGCGGGAGAAACTACAATGAGCAGTTCTTC
-	-	TRBV6-1	TRBJ1-5	CASTVEGSGNQPQHF	TGTGCCAGCACCGTGGAGGGTAGCGGCAATCAGCCCCAGCATTTT
TRBD1	-	TRBV15	TRBJ1-2	CATSPSRDSFTNYGYTF	TGTGCCACCAGCCCGTCCCGGGACAGTTTCACTAACTATGGCTACACCTTC
-	-	TRBV7-2	TRBJ1-2	CASSPQNMNYGYTF	TGTGCCAGCAGCCCTCAGAATATGAACTATGGCTACACCTTC
-	-	TRBV29-1	TRBJ2-5	CSAWGEEGTQYF	TGCAGCGCCTGGGGAGAAGAAGGGACCCAGTACTTC
TRBD2	-	TRBV9	TRBJ2-1	CASSPGLWTSGYNEQFF	TGTGCCAGCAGTCCCGGGCTGTGGACTAGCGGCTACAATGAGCAGTTCTTC
TRBD2	-	TRBV5-6	TRBJ2-7	CASSSSGGAYEQYF	TGTGCCAGCAGCTCTAGCGGGGGGGCCTACGAGCAGTACTTC
-	-	TRBV6-1	TRBJ1-1	CASSDRQDYTEAFF	TGTGCCAGCAGTGACCGACAGGATTACACTGAAGCTTTCTTT
-	-	TRBV29-1	TRBJ1-3	CSVVTGVNTIYF	TGCAGCGTTGTAACCGGGGTAAACACCATATATTTT
TRBD2	-	TRBV7-2	TRBJ2-1	CASSLEGLGGSEQFF	TGTGCCAGCAGCTTAGAGGGACTAGGAGGGTCTGAGCAGTTCTTC
-	-	TRBV2	TRBJ2-7	CASSPMLSSYEQYF	TGTGCCAGCAGCCCGATGCTGAGCTCCTACGAGCAGTACTTC
TRBD1	-	TRBV27	TRBJ2-7	CASSLAPGQGAYEQYF	TGTGCCAGCAGCTTAGCCCCCGGACAGGGGGCCTACGAGCAGTACTTC
-	-	TRBV7-3	TRBJ1-1	CASGLRVFTEAFF	TGTGCCAGCGGCCTGAGGGTGTTTACTGAAGCTTTCTTT
TRBD2	-	TRBV7-8	TRBJ2-1	CASSSQLLAGAYNEQFF	TGTGCCAGCAGCTCGCAATTACTAGCGGGAGCGTACAATGAGCAGTTCTTC